These 18 T cell receptor beta chains were all obtained from the same sample, sequenced in a study of chemoradiotherapy in HPV16-positive cancers. Method: immunoSEQ multiplex PCR; TCRdb's copy keeps in-frame clones and lacks some. The data hold roughly 7,300 clones, with about 84% observed a single time. Sampling took place from a patient who underwent chemoradiotherapy. The receptor set was obtained from a human donor with HPV-associated anogenital cancer.

The chain employs TRBV28 and TRBJ2-7; unclear D gene. The V end lost 3 bases, the J end lost 2 bases, and 11 bases lay between the germline ends. Germline loops: CDR1 MDHEN, CDR2 SYDVKM. The CDR3 runs 14 residues. The CDR3 loop reads CASSFFRGPYEQYF. In DNA form, the CDR3 reads TGTGCCAGCAGTTTCTTCCGAGGCCCCTACGAGCAGTACTTC.

V usage is TRBV4-1 and J usage is TRBJ2-1; D possibly matches TRBD1 or TRBD2 (5 bases each). CDR1 and CDR2 from the germline V gene are MGHRA and YSYEKL. The CDR3 has 16 amino acids. Trimming stripped 6 bases from V and 6 bases from J, with 21 bases between. CDR3 residues: CASSPPRGSQSNEQFF. The CDR3 region has the DNA TGCGCCAGCAGTCCCCCCCGGGGCAGCCAGAGCAATGAGCAGTTCTTC.

There are a few counts of this clone. The rearrangement joins TRBV25-1 to TRBJ1-5, with unresolved D. This CDR3 region has 13 residues. The V and J ends lost 3 bases and 4 bases respectively, with 7 bases between them. The germline CDR1 and CDR2 sequences are MGHDK and SYGVNS. The CDR3 loop is CASSEAGNQPQHF. The DNA for the CDR3 is TGTGCCAGCAGTGAGGCAGGTAATCAGCCCCAGCATTTT.

The DNA of the CDR3 is TGTGCCAGTAGTAGAACCGGGACGGAGTCTGGAAACACCATATATTTT. The encoded protein is CASSRTGTESGNTIYF. The chain couples TRBV19 to TRBJ1-3; TRBD1 might be the D (5 bases). V was cut by 4 bases and J by 1 base, with 14 bases left in between. The germline gives CDR1 LNHDA, CDR2 SQIVND (reference sequence). CDR3 length: 16 amino acids.

V gene TRBV29-1 combines with J gene TRBJ1-1; possible D gene TRBD1, 6 bases. Trimming shortened V by 6 bases and J by 2 bases, and 10 bases separated the two germline ends. Germline CDR1 reads SQVTM; CDR2 reads ANQGSEA. The CDR3 contains 12 residues. CDR3 in DNA: TGCAGCGTGAGGGGGTCTAACACTGAAGCTTTCTTT. Its protein is CSVRGSNTEAFF.

The rearrangement uses TRBV10-3 and TRBJ2-1; 11 bases map to TRBD2. V lost 6 bases, J lost 5 bases, and 3 bases stayed unmatched. Germline CDR1 reads ENHRY; CDR2 reads SYGVKD. This CDR3 is built from 14 residues. The CDR3 DNA reads TGTGCCATCAGGGGGACTAGCGGAAACAATGAGCAGTTCTTC. This translates into CAIRGTSGNNEQFF.

CDR3 sequence (DNA): TGTGCCAGCAGCTTAGCCAGGGGCAATGGCTACACCTTC. Its protein product is CASSLARGNGYTF. The chain couples TRBV7-9 to TRBJ1-2; D is perhaps TRBD1 (6 bases). Germline assignment: CDR1 SEHNR and CDR2 FQNEAQ (reference sequence). V lost 0 bases and J 6 bases, leaving 8 bases between the germline ends. The CDR3 consists of 13 residues.

This sequence joins TRBV6-1 and TRBJ1-2, with 9 nucleotides matching TRBD1. Losses at the gene ends were 4 bases for V and 6 bases for J; bases not matched to a gene: 15. Looked up from germline, CDR1 is MNHNS and CDR2 is SASEGT. The CDR3 has 17 amino acids. CDR3 sequence: CASSAPGQGGSQDGYTF. CDR3 DNA sequence: TGTGCCAGCAGTGCTCCGGGACAGGGAGGTTCACAGGATGGCTACACCTTC.

The chain carries TRBV5-4 and TRBJ2-5; 8 nucleotides align to TRBD1. The CDR3 extends over 13 amino acids. The V and J ends lost 4 bases and 5 bases, in that order; junction bases with no gene match: 4. Germline V gene data show CDR1 as SGHNT and CDR2 as YYREEE (reference sequence). The DNA for the CDR3 is TGTGCCAGCAGCCCGGACAGGGCGGAGACCCAGTACTTC. Its translation: CASSPDRAETQYF. Looking up the rest from reference TRBV5-4 and TRBJ2-5 gives the full variable domain: ETGVTQSPTHLIKTRGQQVTLRCSSQSGHNTVSWYQQALGQGPQFIFQYYREEENGRGNFPPRFSGLQFPNYSSELNVNALELDDSALYLCASSPDRAETQYFGPGTRLLVL.

The chain links TRBV18 to TRBJ2-7; D possibly corresponds to TRBD2 (5 bases). The germline CDR1 and CDR2 sequences are KGHSH and LQKENI. There are 15 residues in the CDR3. Between the trimmed V and J ends, which lost 0 bases and 2 bases, there was a span of 11 bases. CDR3 amino acids: CASSPPLRGTYEQYF. The CDR3 nucleotides read TGTGCCAGCTCACCACCCCTGCGAGGGACCTACGAGCAGTACTTC.

The chain links TRBV4-3 to TRBJ2-7, with D tentatively TRBD1 or TRBD2 (6 bases each). Germline values: CDR1 LGHNA, CDR2 YSLEER. Trimming shortened V by 4 bases and J by 4 bases, and 14 bases separated the two germline ends. There are 14 residues in the CDR3. CDR3 in DNA: TGCGCCAGCAGCCCGTTCGGAGGGGGGTACGAGCAGTACTTC. As protein: CASSPFGGGYEQYF.

This clone appeared once. The chain combines TRBV6-6 with TRBJ2-5; D unresolved. V lost 6 bases and J lost 8, with 19 bases in between. The length of the CDR3 is 14 residues. The germline V gene has CDR1 MNHNY and CDR2 SVGAGI (reference sequence). CDR3 loop: CASSLDGLGGTQYF. CDR3 sequence (DNA): TGTGCCAGCAGCTTGGACGGCCTGGGTGGAACCCAGTACTTC.

The chain joins TRBV11-2 to TRBJ2-1, with 7 positions matching TRBD2. V trimming: 0 bases; J trimming: 8 bases; junction bases outside the gene matches: 10. CDR3 length: 16 residues. CDR1 SGHAT and CDR2 FQNNGV come from the germline V gene. CDR3 in DNA: TGTGCCAGCAGCTTAGATCCCGAGGGAGGGCGAGATGAGCAGTTCTTC. It specifies CASSLDPEGGRDEQFF.

The V call is TRBV25-1, the J call TRBJ2-7, with D possibly being TRBD1 or TRBD2 (6 bases each). V lost 1 base and J 2 bases, leaving 21 bases between the germline ends. CDR1 and CDR2 from the germline V gene are MGHDK and SYGVNS. The CDR3 runs to 18 residues. The CDR3 DNA follows: TGTGCCAGCAGTGAATCGGGATGGGGGGACAACCACCCCTACGAGCAGTACTTC. The encoded protein is CASSESGWGDNHPYEQYF.

This sequence joins TRBV5-5 and TRBJ1-3; no clear D. Per germline, CDR1 SGHKS and CDR2 YYEKEE (reference sequence). This CDR3 is 14 amino acids long. The germline V and J ends were trimmed by 3 bases and 3 bases, with 10 bases remaining between them. The CDR3 DNA is TGTGCCAGCAGCTGGGATTGGGGTGGAAACACCATATATTTT. It is translated as CASSWDWGGNTIYF.

This chain joins TRBV5-1 and TRBJ1-5; 8 nucleotides line up with TRBD1. The trim removed 4 bases at V and 7 bases at J, leaving 7 bases unmatched. Germline V gene lookup returns CDR1 SGHRS and CDR2 YFSETQ. This CDR3 is 14 amino acids long. The CDR3 region has the DNA TGCGCCAGCAGCCTGGAGACAGGGGTCCAGCCCCAGCATTTT. It codes for CASSLETGVQPQHF.

This clone was detected a few times. The chain has TRBV10-3 and TRBJ2-1; D remains unclear. Germline V CDR1 and CDR2: ENHRY, SYGVKD. The germline V and J ends were trimmed by 7 bases and 5 bases, with 6 bases remaining between them. The CDR3 is 11 residues long. The CDR3 loop is CAITADNEQFF. DNA for the CDR3: TGTGCCATCACGGCGGACAATGAGCAGTTCTTC.

This chain links TRBV6-1 with TRBJ2-3; the match to TRBD2 covers 8 bases. CDR1 and CDR2 (germline): MNHNS, SASEGT. V gave up 4 bases and J gave up 0 bases; unmatched junction bases: 3. The CDR3 extends over 15 amino acids. The CDR3 DNA sequence: TGTGCCAGCAGTGTCGGGGGGGTGAGCACAGATACGCAGTATTTT. This encodes CASSVGGVSTDTQYF.